These 9 T cell receptor beta chains were sequenced from one sample in a study of cytomegalovirus exposure and HLA in healthy donors. A multiplex PCR was run with 60 Vbeta primers and 13 Jbeta primers. The method was immunoSEQ multiplex PCR; TCRdb's version includes in-frame clones alone and lacks a portion of them. The sample yields 140,000 or so clones, 70% to 80% seen once. Sequenced sample: PBMCs. The receptors derive from a woman aged 18-30 years in good health and CMV-seropositive.

The chain links TRBV5-1 to TRBJ2-1; D possibly corresponds to TRBD2 (6 bases). This CDR3 is built from 14 residues. CDR1 is SGHRS and CDR2 is YFSETQ in the germline V gene. V lost 4 bases to trimming and J lost 7 bases, with 15 bases between them. The CDR3: CASSLGRDWNEQFF. CDR3 DNA sequence: TGCGCCAGCAGCCTCGGCAGGGACTGGAATGAGCAGTTCTTC.

The genes are TRBV6-5 and TRBJ1-2; possible D gene TRBD1, 6 bases. V dropped 0 bases and J dropped 8 bases, with 19 bases sitting between them. CDR1 MNHEY and CDR2 SVGAGI come from the germline V gene. The CDR3 is made up of 16 amino acids. This CDR3 is CASSYSPGSAQGGYTF. Written as DNA, the CDR3 is TGTGCCAGCAGTTACTCTCCCGGCAGCGCTCAGGGGGGCTACACCTTC.

J is TRBJ2-5 and V is TRBV5-1; D is possibly TRBD2 (6 bases). Germline CDR1 and CDR2: SGHRS and YFSETQ. The CDR3 length is 17 residues. V dropped 4 bases and J dropped 5 bases, with 24 bases sitting between them. In DNA form, the CDR3 reads TGCGCCAGCAGCCCCTCTCCTTCCGGGGGATTAACGGAGACCCAGTACTTC. Protein: CASSPSPSGGLTETQYF. The full variable domain, in which reference TRBV5-1 and TRBJ2-5 provide the parts outside the CDR3, is KAGVTQTPRYLIKTRGQQVTLSCSPISGHRSVSWYQQTPGQGLQFLFEYFSETQRNKGNFPGRFSGRQFSNSRSEMNVSTLELGDSALYLCASSPSPSGGLTETQYFGPGTRLLVL.

V usage is TRBV5-5 and J usage is TRBJ2-7; 12 bases match TRBD2. The CDR3 has 18 residues. V was pared by 4 bases and J by 1 base, with 12 bases of the junction left unmatched. Germline lookup yields CDR1 SGHKS and CDR2 YYEKEE (reference sequence). The CDR3 DNA reads as TGTGCCAGCAGCCTAGATTACCGACTAGCGGGGGAGTCCTACGAGCAGTACTTC. Its protein product is CASSLDYRLAGESYEQYF.

The chain carries TRBV28 and TRBJ1-1, with D possibly being TRBD1 (6 bases). Germline V gene sequence: CDR1 MDHEN, CDR2 SYDVKM. With 2 bases removed from V and 0 bases from J, the gap between germline ends came to 16 bases. The CDR3 sequence is 17 residues long. In nucleotides, the CDR3 is TGTGCCAGCAGTTTAGGGAGGGCAGGGGCCCTGAACACTGAAGCTTTCTTT. It yields the protein CASSLGRAGALNTEAFF.

This clone occurred a few times. This rearrangement joins TRBV10-2 to TRBJ2-1; D gene uncertain. Germline V lookup: CDR1 WSHSY, CDR2 SAAADI. The V end was cut by 8 bases, the J end by 1 base, with 18 bases between. The CDR3 extends over 16 amino acids. The CDR3 coding sequence is TGCGCCAGCCCGCCGTGGCAGGAACAATCCTACAATGAGCAGTTCTTC. Protein: CASPPWQEQSYNEQFF.

The CDR3 bases are TGTGCCAGCAACCACATGGGACAGGGAGCGATGAACACTGAAGCTTTCTTT. It yields the protein CASNHMGQGAMNTEAFF. V gene TRBV7-9 combines with J gene TRBJ1-1; 9 bases fit TRBD1. This CDR3 contains 17 residues. Germline-derived CDR1 and CDR2 are SEHNR and FQNEAQ (reference sequence). V was pared by 7 bases and J by 0 bases, with 12 bases of the junction left unmatched.

The gene calls are TRBV4-1 and TRBJ2-7; TRBD2 matches 8 bases. CDR3 size: 13 residues. After removal of 3 bases from V and 6 bases from J, the junction contained 4 bases not matched to a gene. Per the germline V gene, CDR1 is MGHRA and CDR2 is YSYEKL. For the CDR3, the DNA is TGCGCCAGCAGCCAGGCCGGGGGGGTCGAGCAGTACTTC. Amino acids: CASSQAGGVEQYF.

The V call is TRBV4-2, the J call TRBJ2-1; maybe TRBD2 (7 bases). CDR1 is LGHNA, CDR2 YNFKEQ, per germline. Trimming took off 0 bases at V and 6 bases at J, with 12 bases between the two ends. The CDR3 runs to 15 residues. The CDR3 sequence is CASSQETGGSNEQFF. The CDR3 nucleotides read TGTGCCAGCAGCCAAGAGACGGGGGGCTCCAATGAGCAGTTCTTC.